This T cell receptor beta chain was obtained from a study of cytotoxic CD8 clonotypes in ibrutinib-treated CLL. The repertoire was sequenced with immunoSEQ multiplex PCR; TCRdb's copy has only in-frame clones and lacks some. The table records about 68,000 clones, about 84% of them present only once. CDR1 and CDR2 (germline): MGHDK, SYGVNS. Trimming shortened V by 6 bases and J by 6 bases, and 14 bases separated the two germline ends. The CDR3 consists of 14 residues. This chain links TRBV25-1 with TRBJ2-2; the D gene is possibly TRBD2 (6 bases). The clonotype originates from a human donor with chronic lymphocytic leukemia. Material: PBMCs, obtained at disease progression, from a patient treated with ibrutinib. CDR3 in DNA: TGTGCCAGCAGGGGGTTAGGGGACTCCGGGGAGCTGTTTTTT. The encoded protein is CASRGLGDSGELFF.